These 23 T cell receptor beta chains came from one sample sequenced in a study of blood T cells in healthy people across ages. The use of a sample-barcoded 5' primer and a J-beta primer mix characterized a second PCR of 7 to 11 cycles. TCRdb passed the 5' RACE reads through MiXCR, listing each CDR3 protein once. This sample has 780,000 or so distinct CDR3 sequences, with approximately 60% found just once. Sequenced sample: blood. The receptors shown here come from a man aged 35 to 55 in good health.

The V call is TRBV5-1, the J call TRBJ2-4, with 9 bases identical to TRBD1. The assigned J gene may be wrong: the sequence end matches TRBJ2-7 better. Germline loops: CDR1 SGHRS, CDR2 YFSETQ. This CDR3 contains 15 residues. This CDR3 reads CASSSRGQGSDEQYF. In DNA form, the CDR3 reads TGCGCCAGCAGCTCCAGGGGACAGGGTTCTGACGAGCAGTACTTC.

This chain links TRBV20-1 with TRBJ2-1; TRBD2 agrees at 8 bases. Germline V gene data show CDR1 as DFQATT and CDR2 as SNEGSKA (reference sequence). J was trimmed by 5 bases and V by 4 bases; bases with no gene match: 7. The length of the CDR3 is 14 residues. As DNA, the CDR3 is TGCAGTGCTACCCCGGGACTAGTGAACAATGAGCAGTTCTTC. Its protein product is CSATPGLVNNEQFF.

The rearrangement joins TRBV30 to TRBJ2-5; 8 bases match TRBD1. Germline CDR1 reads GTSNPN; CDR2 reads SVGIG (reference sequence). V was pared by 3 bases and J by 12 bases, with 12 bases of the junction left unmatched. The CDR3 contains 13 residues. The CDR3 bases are TGTGCCTGGAGCGTATCGTCAGGGGGCGCGGAGTACTTC. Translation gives CAWSVSSGGAEYF.

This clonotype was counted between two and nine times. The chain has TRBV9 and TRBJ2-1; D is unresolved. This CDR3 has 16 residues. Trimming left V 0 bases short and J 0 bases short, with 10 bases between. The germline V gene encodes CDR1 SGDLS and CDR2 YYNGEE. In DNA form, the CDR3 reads TGTGCCAGCAGCGTAGCCGACTTCAGCTCCTACAATGAGCAGTTCTTC. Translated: CASSVADFSSYNEQFF.

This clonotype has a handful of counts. DNA for the CDR3: TGCAGTGCTAGACCTAGCGGGACAACAGATACGCAGTATTTT. Translating it yields CSARPSGTTDTQYF. The V gene is TRBV20-1, the J gene TRBJ2-3; 9 nucleotides agree with TRBD2. Germline lookup yields CDR1 DFQATT and CDR2 SNEGSKA (reference sequence). V was pared by 2 bases and J by 3 bases, with 3 bases of the junction left unmatched. The CDR3 extends over 14 amino acids.

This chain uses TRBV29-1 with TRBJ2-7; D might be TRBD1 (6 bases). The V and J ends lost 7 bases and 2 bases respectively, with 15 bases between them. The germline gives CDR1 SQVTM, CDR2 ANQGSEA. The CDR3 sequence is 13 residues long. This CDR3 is CSAEAGAAYEQYF. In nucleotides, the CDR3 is TGCAGCGCCGAGGCAGGGGCGGCCTACGAGCAGTACTTC.

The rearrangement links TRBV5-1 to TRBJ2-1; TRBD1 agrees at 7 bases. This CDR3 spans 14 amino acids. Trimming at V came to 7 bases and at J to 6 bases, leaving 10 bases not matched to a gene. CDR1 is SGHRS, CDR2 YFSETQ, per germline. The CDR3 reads CASWETGPPNEQFF. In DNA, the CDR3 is TGCGCCAGCTGGGAGACAGGGCCTCCCAATGAGCAGTTCTTC.

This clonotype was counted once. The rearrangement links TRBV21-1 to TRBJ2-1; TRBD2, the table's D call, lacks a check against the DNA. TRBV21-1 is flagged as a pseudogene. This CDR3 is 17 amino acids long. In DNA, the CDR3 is TGTGCCAGCAGCGGGGGGGGACTAGCGGATTCCTACAATGAGCAGTTCTTC. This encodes CASSGGGLADSYNEQFF.

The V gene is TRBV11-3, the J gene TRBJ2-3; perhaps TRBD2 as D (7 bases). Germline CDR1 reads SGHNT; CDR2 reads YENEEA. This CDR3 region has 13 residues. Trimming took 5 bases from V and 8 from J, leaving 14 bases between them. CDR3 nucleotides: TGTGCCAGCAGCCCCGCGGGGGCGGGTACGCAGTATTTT. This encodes CASSPAGAGTQYF. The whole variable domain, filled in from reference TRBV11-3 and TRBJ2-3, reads EAGVVQSPRYKIIEKKQPVAFWCNPISGHNTLYWYLQNLGQGPELLIRYENEEAVDDSQLPKDRFSAERLKGVDSTLKIQPAELGDSAVYLCASSPAGAGTQYFGPGTRLTVL.

The CDR3 DNA is TGTGCCAGCAGCTCCGGCACAGGGGGCTTTTTTGAAAAACTGTTTTTT. Its translation: CASSSGTGGFFEKLFF. This sequence joins TRBV7-3 and TRBJ1-4, with 9 bases identical to TRBD1. Germline assignment: CDR1 SGHTA and CDR2 FQGTGA. V dropped 4 bases and J dropped 7; count of bases not matched to a gene: 10. CDR3 size: 16 residues.

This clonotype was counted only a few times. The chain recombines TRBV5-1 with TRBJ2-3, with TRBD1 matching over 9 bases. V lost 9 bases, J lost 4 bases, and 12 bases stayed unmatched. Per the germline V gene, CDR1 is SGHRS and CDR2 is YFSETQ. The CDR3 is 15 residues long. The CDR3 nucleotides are TGCGCCACCGAACTCACCGGGACAGGGTCAGATACGCAGTATTTT. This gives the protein CATELTGTGSDTQYF.

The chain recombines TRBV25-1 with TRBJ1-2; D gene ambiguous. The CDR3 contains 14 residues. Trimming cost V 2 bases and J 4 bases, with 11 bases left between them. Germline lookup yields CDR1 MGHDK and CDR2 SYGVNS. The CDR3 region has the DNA TGTGCCAGCAGTGAAGATCCAGGATCCTATGGCTACACCTTC. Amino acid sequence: CASSEDPGSYGYTF.

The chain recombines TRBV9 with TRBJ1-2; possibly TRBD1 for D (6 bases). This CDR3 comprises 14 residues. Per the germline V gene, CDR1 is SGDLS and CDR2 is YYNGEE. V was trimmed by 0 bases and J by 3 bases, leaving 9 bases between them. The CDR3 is CASSVGGAYYGYTF. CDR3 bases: TGTGCCAGCAGCGTAGGGGGGGCGTACTATGGCTACACCTTC.

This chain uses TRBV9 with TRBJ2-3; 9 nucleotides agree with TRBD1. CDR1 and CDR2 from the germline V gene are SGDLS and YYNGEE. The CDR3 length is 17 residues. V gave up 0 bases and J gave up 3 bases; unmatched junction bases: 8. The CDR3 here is CASSVAGTGIPTDTQYF. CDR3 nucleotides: TGTGCCAGCAGCGTAGCCGGGACAGGGATTCCGACAGATACGCAGTATTTT.

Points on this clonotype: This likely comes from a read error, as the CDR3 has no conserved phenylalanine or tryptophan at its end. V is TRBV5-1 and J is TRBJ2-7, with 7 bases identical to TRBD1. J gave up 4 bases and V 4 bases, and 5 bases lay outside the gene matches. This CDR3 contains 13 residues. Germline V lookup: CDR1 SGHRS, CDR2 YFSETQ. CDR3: CASSRDSQYEQYI. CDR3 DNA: TGCGCCAGCAGCCGGGACAGCCAATACGAGCAGTACATC.

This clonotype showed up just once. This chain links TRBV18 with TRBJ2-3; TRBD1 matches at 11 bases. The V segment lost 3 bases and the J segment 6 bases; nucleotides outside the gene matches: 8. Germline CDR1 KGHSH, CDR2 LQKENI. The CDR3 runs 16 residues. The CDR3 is CASSPRDRGLGDTQYF. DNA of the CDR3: TGTGCCAGCTCACCTCGGGACAGGGGGTTGGGGGATACGCAGTATTTT.

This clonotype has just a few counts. The CDR3 is CASSPLVDGSRYGYTF. The CDR3 DNA is TGTGCCAGCAGCCCCCTGGTCGACGGGAGCCGGTATGGCTACACCTTC. The J gene is TRBJ1-2, the V gene TRBV7-6, with D unclear. CDR3 length: 16 residues. Trimming cost V 5 bases and J 5 bases, with 21 bases left between them. Germline-derived CDR1 and CDR2 are SGHVS and FNYEAQ.

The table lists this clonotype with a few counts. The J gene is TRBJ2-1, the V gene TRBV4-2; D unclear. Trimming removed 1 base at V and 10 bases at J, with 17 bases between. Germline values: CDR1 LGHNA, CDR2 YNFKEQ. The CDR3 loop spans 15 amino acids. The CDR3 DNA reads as TGTGCCAGCAGCCAAGGGACCAACCGGTGGTTGGAGCAGTTCTTC. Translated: CASSQGTNRWLEQFF.

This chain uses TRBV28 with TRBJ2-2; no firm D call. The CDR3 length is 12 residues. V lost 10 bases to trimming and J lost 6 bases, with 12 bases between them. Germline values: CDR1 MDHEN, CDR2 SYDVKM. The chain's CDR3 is CATPNEAGELFF. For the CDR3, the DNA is TGTGCCACCCCCAACGAAGCCGGGGAGCTGTTTTTT.

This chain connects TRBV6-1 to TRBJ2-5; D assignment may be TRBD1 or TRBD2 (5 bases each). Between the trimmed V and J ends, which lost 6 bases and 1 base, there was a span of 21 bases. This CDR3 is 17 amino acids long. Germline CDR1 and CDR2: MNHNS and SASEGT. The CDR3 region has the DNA TGTGCCAGCAGAGGCGGGTTCACACAGGCCCCCCAAGAGACCCAGTACTTC. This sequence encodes CASRGGFTQAPQETQYF.

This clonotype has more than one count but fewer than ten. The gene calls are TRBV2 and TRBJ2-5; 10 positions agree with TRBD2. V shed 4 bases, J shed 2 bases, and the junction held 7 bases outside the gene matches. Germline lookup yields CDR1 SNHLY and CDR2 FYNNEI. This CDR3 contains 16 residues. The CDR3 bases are TGTGCCAGCAGTGTCAGTCTAGCGGGGGCACAAGAGACCCAGTACTTC. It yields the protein CASSVSLAGAQETQYF.

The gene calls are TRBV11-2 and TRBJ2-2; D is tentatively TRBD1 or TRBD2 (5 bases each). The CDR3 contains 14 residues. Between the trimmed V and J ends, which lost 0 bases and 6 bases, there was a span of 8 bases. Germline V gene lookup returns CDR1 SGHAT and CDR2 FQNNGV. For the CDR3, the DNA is TGTGCCAGCAGCTTAGACGGGGCCGCCGGGGAGCTGTTTTTT. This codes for CASSLDGAAGELFF.

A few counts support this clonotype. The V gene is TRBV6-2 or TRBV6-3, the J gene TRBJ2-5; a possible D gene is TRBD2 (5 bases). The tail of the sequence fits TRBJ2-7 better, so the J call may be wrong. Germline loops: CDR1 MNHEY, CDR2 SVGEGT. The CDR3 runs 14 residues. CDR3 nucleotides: TGTGCCAGCAGTTTTCCGGGAACGCACTACGAGCAGTACTTC. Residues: CASSFPGTHYEQYF.